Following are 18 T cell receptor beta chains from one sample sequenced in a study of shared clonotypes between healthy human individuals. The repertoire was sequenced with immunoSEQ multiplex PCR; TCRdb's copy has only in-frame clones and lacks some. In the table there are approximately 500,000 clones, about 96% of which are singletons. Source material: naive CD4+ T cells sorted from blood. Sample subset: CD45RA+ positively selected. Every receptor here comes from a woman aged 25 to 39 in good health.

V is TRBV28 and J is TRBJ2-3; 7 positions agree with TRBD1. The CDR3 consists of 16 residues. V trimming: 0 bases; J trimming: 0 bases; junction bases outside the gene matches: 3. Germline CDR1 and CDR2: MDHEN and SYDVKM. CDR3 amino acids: CASSLWTGTSTDTQYF. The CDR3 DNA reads TGTGCCAGCAGTTTATGGACAGGGACGAGCACAGATACGCAGTATTTT.

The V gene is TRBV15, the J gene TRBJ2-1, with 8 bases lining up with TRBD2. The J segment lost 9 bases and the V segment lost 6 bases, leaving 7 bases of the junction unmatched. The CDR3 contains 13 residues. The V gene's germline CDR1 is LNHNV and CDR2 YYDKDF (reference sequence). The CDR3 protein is CATRQSGGPEQFF. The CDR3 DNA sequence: TGTGCCACCAGACAAAGCGGGGGACCTGAGCAGTTCTTC.

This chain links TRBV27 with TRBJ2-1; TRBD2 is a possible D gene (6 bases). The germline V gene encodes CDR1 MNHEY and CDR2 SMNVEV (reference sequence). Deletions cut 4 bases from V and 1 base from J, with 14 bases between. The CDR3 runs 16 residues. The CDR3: CASSSRLLASYNEQFF. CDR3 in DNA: TGTGCCAGCAGTTCCAGACTACTAGCTTCCTACAATGAGCAGTTCTTC.

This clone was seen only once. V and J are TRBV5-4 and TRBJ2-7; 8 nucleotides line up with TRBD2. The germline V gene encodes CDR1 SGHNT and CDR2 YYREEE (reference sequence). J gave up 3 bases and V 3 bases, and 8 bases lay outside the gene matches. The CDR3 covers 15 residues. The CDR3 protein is CASSSGGEGGYEQYF. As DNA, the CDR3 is TGTGCCAGCAGCTCGGGGGGGGAGGGAGGCTACGAGCAGTACTTC.

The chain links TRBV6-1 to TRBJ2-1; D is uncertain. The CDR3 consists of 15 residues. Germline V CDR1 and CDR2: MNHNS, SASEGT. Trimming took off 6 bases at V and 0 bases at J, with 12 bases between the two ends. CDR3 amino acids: CASRPSRPSYNEQFF. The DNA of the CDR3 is TGTGCCAGCAGACCTTCGCGGCCCTCCTACAATGAGCAGTTCTTC.

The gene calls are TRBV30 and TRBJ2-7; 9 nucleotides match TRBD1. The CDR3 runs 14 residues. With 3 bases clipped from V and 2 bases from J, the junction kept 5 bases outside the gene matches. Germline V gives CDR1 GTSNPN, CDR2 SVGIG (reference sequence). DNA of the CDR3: TGTGCCTGGAGCCCGGGACAGGGACCCTACGAGCAGTACTTC. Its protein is CAWSPGQGPYEQYF.

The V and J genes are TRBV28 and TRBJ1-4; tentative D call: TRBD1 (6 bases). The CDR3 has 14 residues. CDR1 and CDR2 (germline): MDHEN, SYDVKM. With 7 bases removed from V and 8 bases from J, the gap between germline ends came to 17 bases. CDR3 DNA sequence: TGTGCCAGCACCACAGAACAGGGTGGCGAAAAACTGTTTTTT. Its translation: CASTTEQGGEKLFF.

The CDR3 DNA follows: TGTGCCAGCAGCTCAAGACTAGCGGGGATAATCCTACAAGAGACCCAGTACTTC. This encodes CASSSRLAGIILQETQYF. V and J are TRBV5-4 and TRBJ2-5; TRBD2 agrees at 11 bases. CDR3 length: 18 residues. Per the germline V gene, CDR1 is SGHNT and CDR2 is YYREEE (reference sequence). The ends lost 3 bases at V and 2 bases at J; junction bases unmatched: 12.

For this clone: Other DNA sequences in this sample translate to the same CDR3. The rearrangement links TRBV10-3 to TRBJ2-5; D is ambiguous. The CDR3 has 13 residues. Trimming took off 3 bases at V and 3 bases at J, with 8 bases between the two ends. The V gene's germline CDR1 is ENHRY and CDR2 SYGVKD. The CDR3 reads CAISDSGEETQYF. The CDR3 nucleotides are TGTGCCATCAGTGATTCAGGAGAAGAGACCCAGTACTTC.

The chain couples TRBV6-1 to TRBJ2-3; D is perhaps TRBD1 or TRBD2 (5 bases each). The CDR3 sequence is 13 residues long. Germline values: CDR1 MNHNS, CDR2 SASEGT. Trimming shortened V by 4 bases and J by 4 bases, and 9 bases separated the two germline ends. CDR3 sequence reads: CASSVWGPDTQYF. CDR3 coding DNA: TGTGCCAGCAGTGTTTGGGGACCAGATACGCAGTATTTT.

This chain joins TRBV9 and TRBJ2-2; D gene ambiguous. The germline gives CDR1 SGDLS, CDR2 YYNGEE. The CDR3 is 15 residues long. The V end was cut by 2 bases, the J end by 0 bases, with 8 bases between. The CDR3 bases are TGTGCCAGCAGCGTTGGACCCCCGAACACCGGGGAGCTGTTTTTT. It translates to CASSVGPPNTGELFF.

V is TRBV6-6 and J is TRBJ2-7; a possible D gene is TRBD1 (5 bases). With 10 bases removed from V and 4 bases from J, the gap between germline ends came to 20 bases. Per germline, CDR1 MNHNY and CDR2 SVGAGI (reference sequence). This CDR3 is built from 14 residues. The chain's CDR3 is CAIGKDTLRYEQYF. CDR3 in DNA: TGTGCCATTGGTAAGGACACACTACGGTACGAGCAGTACTTC.

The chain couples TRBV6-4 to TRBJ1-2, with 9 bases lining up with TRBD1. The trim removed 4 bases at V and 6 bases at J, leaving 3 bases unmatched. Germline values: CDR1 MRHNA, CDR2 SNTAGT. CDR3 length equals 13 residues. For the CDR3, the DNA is TGTGCCAGCAGTGGACAGGGGGTAGATGGCTACACCTTC. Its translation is CASSGQGVDGYTF.

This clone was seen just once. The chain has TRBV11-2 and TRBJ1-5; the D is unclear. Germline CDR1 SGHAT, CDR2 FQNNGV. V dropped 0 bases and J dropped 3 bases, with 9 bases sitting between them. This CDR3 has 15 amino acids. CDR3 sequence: CASSLDGRTNQPQHF. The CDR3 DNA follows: TGTGCCAGCAGCTTAGATGGGAGGACCAATCAGCCCCAGCATTTT.

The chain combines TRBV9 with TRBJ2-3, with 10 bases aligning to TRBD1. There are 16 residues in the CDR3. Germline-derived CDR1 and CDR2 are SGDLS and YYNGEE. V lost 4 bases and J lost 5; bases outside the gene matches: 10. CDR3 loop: CASSPVTGGAGDTQYF. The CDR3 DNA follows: TGTGCCAGCAGCCCGGTGACAGGGGGCGCGGGAGATACGCAGTATTTT. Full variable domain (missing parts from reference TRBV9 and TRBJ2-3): DSGVTQTPKHLITATGQRVTLRCSPRSGDLSVYWYQQSLDQGLQFLIQYYNGEERAKGNILERFSAQQFPDLHSELNLSSLELGDSALYFCASSPVTGGAGDTQYFGPGTRLTVL.

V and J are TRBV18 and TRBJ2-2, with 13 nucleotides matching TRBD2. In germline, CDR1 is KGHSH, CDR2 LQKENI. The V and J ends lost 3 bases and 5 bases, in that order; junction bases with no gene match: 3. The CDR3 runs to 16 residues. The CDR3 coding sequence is TGTGCCAGCTCACCTTGGACTAGCGGGAGAACCGGGGAGCTGTTTTTT. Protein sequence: CASSPWTSGRTGELFF.

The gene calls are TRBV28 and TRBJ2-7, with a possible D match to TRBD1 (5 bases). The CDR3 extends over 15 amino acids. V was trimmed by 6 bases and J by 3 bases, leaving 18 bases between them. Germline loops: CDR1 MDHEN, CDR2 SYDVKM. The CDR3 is CASSLRKGQYYEQYF. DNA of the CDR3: TGTGCCAGCAGCCTGCGCAAGGGGCAGTACTACGAGCAGTACTTC.

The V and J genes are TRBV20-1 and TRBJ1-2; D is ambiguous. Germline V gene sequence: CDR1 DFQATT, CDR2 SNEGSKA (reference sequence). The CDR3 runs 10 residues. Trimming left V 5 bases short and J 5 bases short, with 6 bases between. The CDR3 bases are TGCAGTGCTGGCGATTATGGCTACACCTTC. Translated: CSAGDYGYTF.